Below are 21 T cell receptor beta chains sequenced from a single sample in a study of tissue T cells after allogeneic stem cell transplantation. Time point given: mouse harvest day 7 after allogeneic transplant. Each mouse received 10^7 T-cell-depleted marrow cells plus 10^6 splenic CD5+ T cells by tail vein. TCRdb keeps only in-frame clones here, not all; method: immunoSEQ multiplex PCR. Of 5,500 to 7,500 clones in the sample, approximately 44% are singletons; the top ten hold around 8%. Sequenced material: lymph node tissue. Receptors were obtained from a female BALB/c mouse given C57BL/6 T cells with graft-versus-host disease after an allogeneic hematopoietic cell transplant.

By sample share, this clone is large (0.1 to 1%). Gene names are the mouse ones. The read stops 1 residue short of the end of the CDR3; the missing end is completed from the germline J gene. The J gene is TRBJ2-7, the V gene TRBV3; 7 nucleotides line up with TRBD1. CDR1 is SNHLY and CDR2 is FYNGKV in the germline V gene (reference sequence). CDR3 size: 14 residues. V was clipped by 3 bases and J by 0 bases; unmatched bases: 2. The CDR3 region is CASSLTGISYEQYF. The covered CDR3 bases are TGTGCCAGCAGCTTGACAGGGATCTCCTATGAACAGTAC.

On this clone: Gene names denote mouse genes. The read ends 1 residue before the CDR3 terminus; that terminus is restored from the germline J gene. V and J are TRBV16 and TRBJ1-2; D perhaps matches TRBD1 (6 bases). The germline gives CDR1 SGHSA, CDR2 FRNQAP. V lost 9 bases and J 0 bases, leaving 11 bases between the germline ends. The CDR3 loop spans 13 amino acids. CDR3 DNA, as far as it was read: TGTGCAAGTTCGGACAGCGCAAACTCCGACTACACC. Encoded protein: CASSDSANSDYT. The CDR3 in full is CASSDSANSDYTF.

This clone was seen more than once but under ten times. Gene names denote mouse genes. The read halts 1 residue ahead of the CDR3 end, with the missing end drawn from the germline J gene. This sequence joins TRBV20 and TRBJ2-7; 9 bases agree with TRBD1. Per germline, CDR1 GFQATS and CDR2 STVNSAI. The CDR3 sequence is 12 residues long. The ends lost 7 bases at V and 4 bases at J; junction bases unmatched: 5. CDR3 sequence: CGVPGQGYEQYF. Partial CDR3 DNA: TGTGGTGTTCCGGGACAGGGTTATGAACAGTAC.

With respect to this clone: The listed genes are named as in mouse. The CDR3 end falls 1 residue outside the read, so it is completed with the germline J gene. The chain has TRBV12-2 and TRBJ1-4; no firm D call. From germline, CDR1 is SGHLS and CDR2 HYDKME. This CDR3 has 14 amino acids. V dropped 1 base and J dropped 3 bases, with 8 bases sitting between them. The CDR3 sequence is CASSLGVPNERLFF. The part of the CDR3 DNA that was read is TGTGCCAGCTCTCTTGGGGTCCCCAACGAAAGATTATTT.

The sample holds one count of this clone. Genes and germline are mouse. The sequenced fragment ends 1 residue before the CDR3 boundary, so the rest is inferred from the germline J gene. The V gene is TRBV31, the J gene TRBJ2-2; tentatively, D is TRBD1 (6 bases). The length of the CDR3 is 15 residues. Trimming removed 1 base at V and 4 bases at J, with 13 bases between. CDR1 and CDR2 from the germline V gene are GKSSPN and SITVG. CDR3 amino acids: CAWSPLRGGTGQLYF. Incomplete CDR3 DNA: TGTGCCTGGAGTCCCCTCAGGGGAGGCACCGGGCAGCTCTAC. The full variable domain, with the rest looked up from reference TRBV31 and TRBJ2-2, is AQTIHQWPVAEIKAVGSPLSLGCTIKGKSSPNLYWYWQATGGTLQQLFYSITVGQVESVVQLNLSASRPKDDQFILSTEKLLLSHSGFYLCAWSPLRGGTGQLYFGEGSKLTVL.

A remark on this clone: Each gene name is a mouse one. The DNA read from the CDR3 is TGCACCTGCAGTGCAGATCGGGGGAGAAATTCGCCCCTCTAC. It codes for CTCSADRGRNSPLY. The CDR3 in its entirety is CTCSADRGRNSPLYF. The chain links TRBV1 to TRBJ1-6; weak D call: TRBD1 (5 bases). Sequencing ends 1 residue short of the CDR3 end; the germline J gene provides the rest. TRBJ1-6 belongs to the ORF category, with a function that is uncertain. The V end was cut by 0 bases, the J end by 7 bases, with 10 bases between. This CDR3 region has 15 residues. The V gene's germline CDR1 is NSQYPW and CDR2 LRSPGD (reference sequence).

As concerns this clone: Gene names and germline refer to mouse. The read finishes 1 residue shy of the CDR3 end, and the germline J gene is used to complete it. The gene calls are TRBV5 and TRBJ2-4; perhaps TRBD2 as D (5 bases). Trimming removed 0 bases from V and 1 base from J, with 5 bases in between. Looked up from germline, CDR1 is LGHNA and CDR2 is YNLKQL (reference sequence). CDR3 size: 14 residues. Here the CDR3 reads CASSQDWGQNTLYF. The DNA read from the CDR3 is TGTGCCAGCAGCCAAGACTGGGGTCAAAACACCTTGTAC.

Turning to this clone: Mouse gene names apply. The CDR3 extends 1 residue past the end of the read, so its final part is completed from the germline J gene. This rearrangement joins TRBV20 to TRBJ1-2; D is unclear. The germline V gene encodes CDR1 GFQATS and CDR2 STVNSAI. CDR3 length: 12 amino acids. The V end was cut by 3 bases, the J end by 0 bases, with 5 bases between. CDR3 residues: CGARQTNSDYTF. Incomplete CDR3 DNA: TGTGGTGCTAGACAGACAAACTCCGACTACACC.

This clone was seen more than once but under ten times. Mouse gene names apply. The missing CDR3 end, 1 residue past where the read stops, is filled in from the germline J gene. The V call is TRBV13-1, the J call TRBJ2-7, with 9 bases identical to TRBD2. This CDR3 contains 14 residues. Germline V gene data show CDR1 as NSHNY and CDR2 as SYGAGN. The junction had 4 bases not matched to a gene; V was cut back by 2 bases and J by 4 bases. The CDR3 protein is CASSEVGGAYEQYF. Partial CDR3 DNA: TGTGCCAGCAGTGAGGTTGGGGGGGCATATGAACAGTAC.

With regard to this clone: All gene names here are mouse names. The missing CDR3 end, 1 residue past where the read stops, is filled in from the germline J gene. This rearrangement joins TRBV23 to TRBJ2-2; the tabulated D call, TRBD2, remains unverified against the DNA. This CDR3 contains 15 residues. Per germline, CDR1 KGHTA and CDR2 FQNQQP. The CDR3 here is CSSSQSGGNTGQLYF. Partial CDR3 DNA: TGCTCCAGCAGTCAATCGGGGGGAAACACCGGGCAGCTCTAC.

With respect to this clone: The gene symbols are mouse symbols. The sequence runs out 1 residue before the end of the CDR3; the remainder is reconstructed from the germline J gene. The gene calls are TRBV1 and TRBJ2-5; TRBD2 agrees at 9 bases. Losses at the gene ends were 5 bases for V and 6 bases for J; bases not matched to a gene: 6. The CDR3 is made up of 14 amino acids. CDR1 and CDR2 (germline): NSQYPW, LRSPGD (reference sequence). CDR3 in amino acids: CTCSSWGGADTQYF. CDR3 bases read: TGCACCTGCAGTTCATGGGGGGGCGCCGACACCCAGTAC.

Turning to this clone: Any gene name here is a mouse gene name. The read ends 1 residue shy of where the CDR3 ends; the end is completed using the germline J gene. The chain links TRBV26 to TRBJ2-4; D is unresolved. Germline V gives CDR1 KGHPV, CDR2 FQNQEV (reference sequence). The CDR3 is 13 amino acids. Trimming shortened V by 3 bases and J by 0 bases, and 4 bases separated the two germline ends. Partial CDR3 DNA: TGTGCCAGCAGTCTCAACAGTCAAAACACCTTGTAC. Protein: CASSLNSQNTLY. The CDR3 reads in full as CASSLNSQNTLYF.

Concerning this clone: The gene names here belong to mouse. The sequence runs out 1 residue before the end of the CDR3; the remainder is reconstructed from the germline J gene. J is TRBJ1-1 and V is TRBV23. CDR1 and CDR2 from the germline V gene are KGHTA and FQNQQP. The CDR3 extends over 12 amino acids. CDR3 sequence reads: CSSGNANTEVFF. CDR3 DNA, as far as it was read: TGCTCCAGCGGCAATGCAAACACAGAAGTCTTC.

In the case of this clone: Any gene name here is a mouse gene name. The CDR3 is cut off 1 residue early in the read; its end comes from the germline J gene. The chain is built from TRBV3 and TRBJ2-4; D may correspond to TRBD1 or TRBD2 (5 bases each). This CDR3 has 13 amino acids. CDR1 and CDR2 from the germline V gene are SNHLY and FYNGKV (reference sequence). Between the trimmed V and J ends, which lost 3 bases and 1 base, there was a span of 5 bases. CDR3 sequence reads: CASSLGGQNTLYF. The CDR3 DNA, read in part, is TGTGCCAGCAGCTTGGGGGGTCAAAACACCTTGTAC.

Turning to this clone: Mouse gene names and germline throughout. Read data end 1 residue before the CDR3 end; the end is taken from the germline J gene. The gene calls are TRBV23 and TRBJ1-4; the table calls TRBD1, which could not be checked here. CDR1 and CDR2 from the germline V gene are KGHTA and FQNQQP. The length of the CDR3 is 17 residues. The sequenced part of the CDR3 DNA is TGCTCCAGCAGTCAATCTGCCAGGGGAAGGGCCAACGAAAGATTATTT. Its protein is CSSSQSARGRANERLF. The CDR3, in full, reads CSSSQSARGRANERLFF.

Of note for this clone: Gene labels here are mouse ones. The read is 1 residue too short to cover the CDR3 end, so that end is filled in from the germline J gene. This chain joins TRBV13-2 and TRBJ2-7, with TRBD1 identical over 7 bases. The trim removed 7 bases at V and 4 bases at J, leaving 2 bases unmatched. Germline V gene sequence: CDR1 NNHNN, CDR2 SYGAGS (reference sequence). This CDR3 has 11 amino acids. CDR3 DNA (partial): TGTGCCAGCAGGGACAGTTATGAACAGTAC. Its protein product is CASRDSYEQY. The entire CDR3 protein reads CASRDSYEQYF.

As to this clone: Germline and genes here are mouse. The read terminates 1 residue ahead of where the CDR3 ends, so the germline J gene completes it. The rearrangement joins TRBV19 to TRBJ2-5, with 9 bases lining up with TRBD1. The CDR3 extends over 12 amino acids. J lost 5 bases, V lost 5 bases, and 0 bases had no gene match. The germline V gene has CDR1 FNHDT and CDR2 SITEND (reference sequence). The CDR3 sequence: CASRDRGDTQYF. The covered CDR3 bases are TGTGCCAGCAGGGACAGGGGAGACACCCAGTAC.

There are a few counts of this clone. Germline and genes: mouse. The read stops 1 residue short of the end of the CDR3; the missing end is completed from the germline J gene. The chain joins TRBV2 to TRBJ2-7, with 8 positions matching TRBD1. The CDR3 length is 13 residues. V gave up 2 bases and J gave up 5 bases; unmatched junction bases: 2. Germline CDR1 LGHNA, CDR2 YSYQKL. CDR3 DNA (partial): TGTGCCAGCAGCCAACAGGGGGCAGATGAACAGTAC. Residues: CASSQQGADEQY. The whole CDR3 region reads CASSQQGADEQYF.

Notes on this clone: Genes and germline come from the mouse. The sequence runs out 1 residue before the end of the CDR3; the remainder is reconstructed from the germline J gene. The genes are TRBV1 and TRBJ1-4, with a possible D match to TRBD1 (5 bases). The germline V and J ends were trimmed by 9 bases and 3 bases, with 11 bases remaining between them. The CDR3 runs 13 residues. From germline, CDR1 is NSQYPW and CDR2 LRSPGD (reference sequence). The CDR3 loop is CTCQGLPNERLFF. CDR3 DNA, as far as it was read: TGCACCTGTCAGGGCCTGCCCAACGAAAGATTATTT.

By sample fraction, this clone is large. Mouse gene names and germline throughout. The read gets to within 1 residue of the CDR3 end, and the germline J gene fills in the rest. The rearrangement uses TRBV1 and TRBJ2-7, with D perhaps TRBD1 (5 bases). Germline-derived CDR1 and CDR2 are NSQYPW and LRSPGD (reference sequence). Trimming removed 0 bases at V and 5 bases at J, with 5 bases between. The CDR3 extends over 12 amino acids. CDR3 DNA, as far as it was read: TGCACCTGCAGTGCAGACAGGGATGAACAGTAC. Amino acids: CTCSADRDEQY. The full CDR3 is CTCSADRDEQYF.

On this clone itself: Gene names and germline match the mouse. The sequence runs out 1 residue before the end of the CDR3; the remainder is reconstructed from the germline J gene. The J gene is TRBJ2-1, the V gene TRBV19, with TRBD2 matching 11 bases. V lost 2 bases, J lost 2 bases, and 3 bases stayed unmatched. From germline, CDR1 is FNHDT and CDR2 SITEND (reference sequence). This CDR3 has 16 residues. CDR3 region: CASSIDWGGHYAEQFF. The sequenced CDR3 bases are TGTGCCAGCAGTATCGACTGGGGGGGGCACTATGCTGAGCAGTTC.